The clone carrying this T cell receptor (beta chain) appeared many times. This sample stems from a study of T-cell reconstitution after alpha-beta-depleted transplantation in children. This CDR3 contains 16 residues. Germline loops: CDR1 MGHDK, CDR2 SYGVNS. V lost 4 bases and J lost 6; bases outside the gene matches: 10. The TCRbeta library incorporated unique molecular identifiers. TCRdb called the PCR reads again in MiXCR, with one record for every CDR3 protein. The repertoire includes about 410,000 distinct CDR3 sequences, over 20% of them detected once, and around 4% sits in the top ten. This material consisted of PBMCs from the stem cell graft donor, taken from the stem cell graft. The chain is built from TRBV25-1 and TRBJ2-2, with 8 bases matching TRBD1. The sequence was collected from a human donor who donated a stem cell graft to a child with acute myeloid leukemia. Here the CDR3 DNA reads TGTGCCAGCAGTGGTCCAGGGGGCGTAGGATCCGGGGAGCTGTTTTTT. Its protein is CASSGPGGVGSGELFF.